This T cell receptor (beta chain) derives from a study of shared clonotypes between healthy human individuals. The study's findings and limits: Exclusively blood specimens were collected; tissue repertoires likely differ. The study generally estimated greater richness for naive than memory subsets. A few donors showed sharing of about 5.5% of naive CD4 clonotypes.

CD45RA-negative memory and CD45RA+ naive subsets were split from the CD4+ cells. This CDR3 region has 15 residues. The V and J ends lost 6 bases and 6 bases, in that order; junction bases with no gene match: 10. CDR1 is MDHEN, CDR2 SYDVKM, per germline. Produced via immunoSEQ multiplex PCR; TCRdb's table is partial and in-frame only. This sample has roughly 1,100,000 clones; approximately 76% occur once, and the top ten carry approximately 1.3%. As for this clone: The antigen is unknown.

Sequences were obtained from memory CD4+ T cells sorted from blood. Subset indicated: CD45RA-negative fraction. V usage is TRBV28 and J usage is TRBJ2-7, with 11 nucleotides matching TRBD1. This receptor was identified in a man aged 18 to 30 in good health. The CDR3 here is CASSPGDRGSGEQYF. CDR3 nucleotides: TGTGCCAGCAGCCCCGGGGACAGGGGGAGTGGCGAGCAGTACTTC.